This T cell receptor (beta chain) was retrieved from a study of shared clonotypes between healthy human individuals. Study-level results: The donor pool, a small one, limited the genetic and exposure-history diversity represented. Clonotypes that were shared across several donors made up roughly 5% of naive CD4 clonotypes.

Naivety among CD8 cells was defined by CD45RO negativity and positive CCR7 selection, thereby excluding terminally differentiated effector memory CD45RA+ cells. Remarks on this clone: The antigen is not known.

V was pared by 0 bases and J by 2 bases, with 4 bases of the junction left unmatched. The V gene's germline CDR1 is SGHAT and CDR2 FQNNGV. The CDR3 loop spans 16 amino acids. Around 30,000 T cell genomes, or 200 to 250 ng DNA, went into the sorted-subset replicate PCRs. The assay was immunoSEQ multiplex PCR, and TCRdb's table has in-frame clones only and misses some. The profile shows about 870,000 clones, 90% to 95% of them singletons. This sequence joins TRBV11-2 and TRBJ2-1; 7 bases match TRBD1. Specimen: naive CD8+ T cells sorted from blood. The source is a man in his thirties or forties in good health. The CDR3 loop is CASSLDFQGAYNEQFF. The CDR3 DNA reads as TGTGCCAGCAGCTTAGATTTTCAGGGGGCCTACAATGAGCAGTTCTTC.